This T cell receptor beta chain emerged from a study of radiotherapy plus CTLA-4 blockade in lung cancer. J was trimmed by 3 bases and V by 0 bases; bases with no gene match: 2. Per the germline V gene, CDR1 is SGHRS and CDR2 is YFSETQ. This CDR3 spans 14 amino acids. The repertoire was sequenced with immunoSEQ multiplex PCR; TCRdb's copy has only in-frame clones and lacks some. This sample yields over 75,000 clones, of which roughly 80% are seen a single time; more than 0.65% belongs to the top ten. V is TRBV5-1 and J is TRBJ1-2; TRBD1 matches at 7 bases. The material was peripheral blood, obtained from a patient treated with radiotherapy plus ipilimumab. The clonotype was recovered from a human donor with non-small cell lung cancer who had stable disease on radiotherapy plus ipilimumab. This chain's CDR3 is CASSLGGGDYGYTF. In nucleotides, the CDR3 is TGCGCCAGCAGCTTGGGAGGGGGCGACTATGGCTACACCTTC.